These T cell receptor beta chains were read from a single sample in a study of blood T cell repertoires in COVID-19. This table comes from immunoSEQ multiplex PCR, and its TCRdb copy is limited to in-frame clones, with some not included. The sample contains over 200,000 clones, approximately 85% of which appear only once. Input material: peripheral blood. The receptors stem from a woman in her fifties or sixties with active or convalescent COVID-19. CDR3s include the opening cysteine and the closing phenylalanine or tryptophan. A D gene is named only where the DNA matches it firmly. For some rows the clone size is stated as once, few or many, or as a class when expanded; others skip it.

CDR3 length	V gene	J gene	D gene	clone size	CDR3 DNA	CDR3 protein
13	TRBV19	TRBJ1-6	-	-	TGTGCCAGTAGTAACCCGTCGGATTCACCCCTCCACTTT	CASSNPSDSPLHF
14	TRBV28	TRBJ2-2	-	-	TGTGCCAGCAGTTCACGACAGGTCACCGGGGAGCTGTTTTTT	CASSSRQVTGELFF
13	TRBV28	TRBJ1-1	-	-	TGTGCCAGCAGTCCAATACAGGTACGGGAAGCTTTCTTT	CASSPIQVREAFF
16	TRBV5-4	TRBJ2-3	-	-	TGTGCCAGCAGCCCAACCGCGGGTTACAGCACAGATACGCAGTATTTT	CASSPTAGYSTDTQYF
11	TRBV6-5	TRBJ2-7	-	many	TGTGCCAGCAGTACAGGGTCCGAGCAGTACTTC	CASSTGSEQYF
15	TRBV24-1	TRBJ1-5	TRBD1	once	TGTGCCACCAGTGAAGGGGGCAATGCCAATCAGCCCCAGCATTTT	CATSEGGNANQPQHF
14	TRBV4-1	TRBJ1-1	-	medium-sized	TGCGCCAGCAGCCAAGCTCGACAGGACACTGAAGCTTTCTTT	CASSQARQDTEAFF
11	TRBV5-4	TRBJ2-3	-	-	TGTGCCAGCAGCTTTCGAGATACGCAGTATTTT	CASSFRDTQYF
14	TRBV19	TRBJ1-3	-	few	TGTGCCAGTAGGGACAGTCAAGCTGGAAACACCATATATTTT	CASRDSQAGNTIYF
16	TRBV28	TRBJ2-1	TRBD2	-	TGTGCCAGCCCCCCCGGGGGGTCGAGCTCCTACAATGAGCAGTTCTTC	CASPPGGSSSYNEQFF
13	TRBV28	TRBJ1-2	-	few	TGTGCCAGCCTGGACAAAACTAACTATGGCTACACCTTC	CASLDKTNYGYTF